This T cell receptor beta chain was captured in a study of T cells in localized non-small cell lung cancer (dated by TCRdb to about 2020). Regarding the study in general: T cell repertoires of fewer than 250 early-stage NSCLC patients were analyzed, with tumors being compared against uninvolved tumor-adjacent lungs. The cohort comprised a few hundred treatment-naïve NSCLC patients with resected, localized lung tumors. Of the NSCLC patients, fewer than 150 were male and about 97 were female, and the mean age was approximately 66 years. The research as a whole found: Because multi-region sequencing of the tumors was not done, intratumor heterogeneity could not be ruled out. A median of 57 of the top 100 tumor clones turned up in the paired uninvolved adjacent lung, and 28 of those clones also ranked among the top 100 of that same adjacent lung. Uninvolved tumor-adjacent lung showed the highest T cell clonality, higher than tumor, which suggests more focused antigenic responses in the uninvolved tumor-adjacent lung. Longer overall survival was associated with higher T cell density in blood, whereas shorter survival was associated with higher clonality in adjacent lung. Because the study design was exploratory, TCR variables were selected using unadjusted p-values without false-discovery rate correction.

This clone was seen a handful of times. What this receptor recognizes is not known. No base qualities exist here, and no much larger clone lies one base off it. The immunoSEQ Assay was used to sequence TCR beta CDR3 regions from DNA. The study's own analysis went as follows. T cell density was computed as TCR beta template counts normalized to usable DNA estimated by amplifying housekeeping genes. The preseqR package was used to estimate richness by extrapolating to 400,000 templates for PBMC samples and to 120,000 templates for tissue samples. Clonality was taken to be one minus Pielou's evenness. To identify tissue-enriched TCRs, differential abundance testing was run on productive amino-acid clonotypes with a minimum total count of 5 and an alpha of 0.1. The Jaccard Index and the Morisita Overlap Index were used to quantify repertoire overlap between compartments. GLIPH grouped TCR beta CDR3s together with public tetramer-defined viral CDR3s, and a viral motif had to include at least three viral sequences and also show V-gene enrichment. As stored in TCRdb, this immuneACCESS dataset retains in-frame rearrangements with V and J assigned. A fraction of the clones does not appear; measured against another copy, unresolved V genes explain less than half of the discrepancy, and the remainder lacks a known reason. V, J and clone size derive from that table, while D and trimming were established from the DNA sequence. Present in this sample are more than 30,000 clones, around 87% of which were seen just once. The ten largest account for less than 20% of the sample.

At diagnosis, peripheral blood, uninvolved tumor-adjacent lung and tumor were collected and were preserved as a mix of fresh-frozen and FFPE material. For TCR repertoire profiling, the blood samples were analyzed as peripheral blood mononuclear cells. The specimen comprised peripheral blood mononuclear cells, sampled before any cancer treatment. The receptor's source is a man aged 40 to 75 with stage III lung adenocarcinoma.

Here is the DNA: TGTGCCAGCAGTTTTAGCGGGGGGGCCGAAAAGACCCAGTACTTC. The resulting protein is CASSFSGGAEKTQYF. Here the chain combines TRBV7-2 and TRBJ2-5, with 11 middle bases fitting TRBD2. The germline V gene specifies SGHTA as CDR1 and FQGNSA as CDR2. Trimming takes 6 bases off V and 6 bases off J; junction bases not matched to a gene: 9. The CDR3 starts with the cysteine, ends with the phenylalanine, and has 15 residues. Solely the CDR3 DNA is kept, with 45 bases framed from the first base.